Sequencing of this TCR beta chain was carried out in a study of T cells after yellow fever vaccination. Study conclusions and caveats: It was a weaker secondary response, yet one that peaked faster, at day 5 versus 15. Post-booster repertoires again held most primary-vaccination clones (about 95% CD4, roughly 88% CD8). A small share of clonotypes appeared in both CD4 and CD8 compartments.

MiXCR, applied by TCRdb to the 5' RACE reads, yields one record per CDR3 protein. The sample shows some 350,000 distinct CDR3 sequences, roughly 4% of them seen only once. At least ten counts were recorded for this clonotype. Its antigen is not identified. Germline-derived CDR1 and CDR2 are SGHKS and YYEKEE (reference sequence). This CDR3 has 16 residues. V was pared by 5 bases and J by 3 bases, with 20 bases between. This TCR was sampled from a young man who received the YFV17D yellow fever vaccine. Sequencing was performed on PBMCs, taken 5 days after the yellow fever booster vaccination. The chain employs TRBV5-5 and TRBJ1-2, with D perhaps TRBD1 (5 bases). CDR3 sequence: CASSPIGGTRDYGYTF. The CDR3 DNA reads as TGTGCCAGCAGTCCGATCGGGGGGACTAGGGACTATGGCTACACCTTC. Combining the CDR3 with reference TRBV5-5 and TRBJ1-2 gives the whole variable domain DAGVTQSPTHLIKTRGQQVTLRCSPISGHKSVSWYQQVLGQGPQFIFQYYEKEERGRGNFPDRFSARQFPNYSSELNVNALLLGDSALYLCASSPIGGTRDYGYTFGSGTRLTVV.